This is a list of T cell receptor beta chains from one sample in a study of siplizumab effects on memory and regulatory T cells. Sequenced by immunoSEQ multiplex PCR; TCRdb stores in-frame clones only, minus some. Of around 100,000 clones in the sample, about 90% were seen once. Material for sequencing was CD4+ T cells sorted from blood. Receptor source: a human donor in good health. The CDR3 runs from the conserved cysteine through the conserved F or W. The D gene is left open where the match is weak. The listing skips clone size in some rows; elsewhere it reads once, few, many or a size class.

j_call clone_size d_call v_call cdr3_aa cdr3_nt
TRBJ1-1 few TRBD1 TRBV2 CASSERGGPFEAFF TGTGCCAGCAGTGAAAGAGGGGGCCCATTTGAAGCTTTCTTT
TRBJ2-7 - TRBD1 TRBV5-1 CASSFGQGGTGDYEQYF TGCGCCAGCAGCTTCGGTCAGGGAGGGACAGGGGACTACGAGCAGTACTTC
TRBJ2-3 - - TRBV5-4 CASSLALTDPSTDTQYF TGTGCCAGCAGCTTGGCCCTGACGGATCCTAGCACAGATACGCAGTATTTT
TRBJ2-2 - - TRBV7-3 CASSPRDINTGELFF TGTGCCAGCAGCCCGCGGGACATAAACACCGGGGAGCTGTTTTTT
TRBJ1-1 - - TRBV27 CASSSTDSLNTEAFF TGTGCCAGCAGTTCGACAGACAGCTTGAACACTGAAGCTTTCTTT
TRBJ2-7 - - TRBV27 CASSLSGGTYEQYF TGTGCCAGCAGTTTATCGGGGGGCACCTACGAGCAGTACTTC
TRBJ1-5 - - TRBV7-8 CASSHRRAPHQPQHF TGTGCCAGCAGCCACCGCCGGGCACCACATCAGCCCCAGCATTTT
TRBJ2-7 once TRBD2 TRBV11-2 CASSPGTGGGYEQYF TGTGCCAGCAGCCCCGGGACTGGGGGGGGATACGAGCAGTACTTC
TRBJ2-7 - TRBD2 TRBV7-9 CASSSRGLAASYEQYF TGTGCCAGCAGCTCACGAGGACTAGCGGCTTCCTACGAGCAGTACTTC
TRBJ1-6 - - TRBV28 CATTGNNSPLHF TGTGCCACCACAGGGAACAATTCACCCCTCCACTTT
TRBJ2-2 - - TRBV2 CASGITGELFF TGTGCCAGCGGGATCACCGGGGAGCTGTTTTTT
TRBJ1-1 - - TRBV7-9 CASSLGSWGTEAFF TGTGCCAGCAGCTTGGGGTCGTGGGGGACTGAAGCTTTCTTT
TRBJ2-5 - TRBD1 TRBV5-1 CASSFGTGKETQYF TGCGCCAGCAGCTTCGGGACAGGGAAAGAGACCCAGTACTTC